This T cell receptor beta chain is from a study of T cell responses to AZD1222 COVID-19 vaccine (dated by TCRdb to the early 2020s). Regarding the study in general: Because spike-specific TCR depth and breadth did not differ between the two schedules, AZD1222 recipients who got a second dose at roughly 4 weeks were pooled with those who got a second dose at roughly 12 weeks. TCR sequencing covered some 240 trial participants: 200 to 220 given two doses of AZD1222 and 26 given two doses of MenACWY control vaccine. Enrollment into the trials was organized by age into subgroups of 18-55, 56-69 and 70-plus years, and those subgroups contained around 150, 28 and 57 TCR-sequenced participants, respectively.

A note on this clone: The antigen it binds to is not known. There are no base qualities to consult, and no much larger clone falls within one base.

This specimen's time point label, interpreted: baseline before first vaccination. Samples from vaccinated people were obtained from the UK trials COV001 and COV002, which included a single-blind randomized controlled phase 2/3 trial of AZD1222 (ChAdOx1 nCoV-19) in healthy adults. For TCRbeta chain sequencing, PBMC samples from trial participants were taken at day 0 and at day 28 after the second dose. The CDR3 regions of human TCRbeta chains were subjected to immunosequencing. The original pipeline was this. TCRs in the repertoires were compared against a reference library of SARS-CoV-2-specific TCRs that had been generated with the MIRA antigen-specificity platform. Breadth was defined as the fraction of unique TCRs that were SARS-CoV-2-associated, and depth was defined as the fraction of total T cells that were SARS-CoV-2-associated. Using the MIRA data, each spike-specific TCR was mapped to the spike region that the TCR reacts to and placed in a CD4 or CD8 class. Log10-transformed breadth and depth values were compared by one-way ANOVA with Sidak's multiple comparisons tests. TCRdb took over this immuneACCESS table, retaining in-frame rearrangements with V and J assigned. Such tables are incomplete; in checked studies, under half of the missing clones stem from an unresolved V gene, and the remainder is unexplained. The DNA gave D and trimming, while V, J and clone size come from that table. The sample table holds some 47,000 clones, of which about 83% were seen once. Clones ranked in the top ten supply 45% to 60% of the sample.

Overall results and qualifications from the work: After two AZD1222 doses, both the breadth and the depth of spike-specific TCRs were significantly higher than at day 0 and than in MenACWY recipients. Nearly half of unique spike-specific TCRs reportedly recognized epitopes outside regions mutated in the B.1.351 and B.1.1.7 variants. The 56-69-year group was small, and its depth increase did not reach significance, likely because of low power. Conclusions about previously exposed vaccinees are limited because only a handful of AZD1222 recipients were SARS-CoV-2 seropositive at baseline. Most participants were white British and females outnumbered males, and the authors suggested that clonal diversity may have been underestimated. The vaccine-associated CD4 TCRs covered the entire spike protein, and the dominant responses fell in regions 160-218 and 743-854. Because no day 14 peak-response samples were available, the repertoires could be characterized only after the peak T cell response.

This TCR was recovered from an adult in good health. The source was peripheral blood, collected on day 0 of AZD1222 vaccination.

The DNA is as follows: TGCGCCAGCAGCTCAGGGGCCCTGGCTGAAGCTTTCTTT. The translation is CASSSGALAEAFF. This chain joins TRBV5-1 to TRBJ1-1; perhaps TRBD1 is the D gene, with 6 bases matching. From a lookup of the germline V gene, CDR1 and CDR2 are SGHRS and YFSETQ. The junction carries 12 bases between V and J, which are trimmed by 3 bases and 6 bases respectively. The CDR3 has 13 amino acids, counting the end cysteine and phenylalanine. The sequence is cut down to CDR3 DNA, 39 bases in frame from base 1.